One and the same sample provided the 7 T cell receptor beta chains below, sequenced in a study of identifying expanded T cells in peripheral blood. Data came from immunoSEQ multiplex PCR; TCRdb stores just in-frame clones and leaves some out. The table lists fewer than 110,000 clones, 87% of them singletons. The sample taken for sequencing was blood. Receptors originate from a person aged 18-70 years in good health.

The chain employs TRBV11-2 and TRBJ2-7, with 11 bases matching TRBD1. V shed 4 bases and J 9 bases; nucleotides not matched to a gene: 8. The CDR3 is made up of 14 amino acids. Germline lookup yields CDR1 SGHAT and CDR2 FQNNGV. In DNA, the CDR3 is TGTGCCAGCAGCTCAGGACAGGGGGCTTTTGGGCAGTACTTC. Residues: CASSSGQGAFGQYF. Together with reference TRBV11-2 and TRBJ2-7, the CDR3 gives the full variable domain: EAGVAQSPRYKIIEKRQSVAFWCNPISGHATLYWYQQILGQGPKLLIQFQNNGVVDDSQLPKDRFSAERLKGVDSTLKIQPAKLEDSAVYLCASSSGQGAFGQYFGPGTRLTVT.

The chain combines TRBV6-5 with TRBJ1-4; 7 positions agree with TRBD1. Germline V gives CDR1 MNHEY, CDR2 SVGAGI. This CDR3 is built from 14 residues. V was clipped by 6 bases and J by 3 bases; unmatched bases: 4. CDR3 region: CASSPGQSNEKLFF. The CDR3 DNA reads as TGTGCCAGCAGCCCGGGACAGTCTAATGAAAAACTGTTTTTT.

The chain joins TRBV16 to TRBJ1-1; D remains ambiguous. The V gene's germline CDR1 is KGHSY and CDR2 FQNENV. V lost 4 bases, J lost 0 bases, and 21 bases lay in between. The CDR3 has 18 amino acids. CDR3: CASSPWPLEGPLNTEAFF. As DNA, the CDR3 is TGTGCCAGCAGCCCTTGGCCTTTAGAGGGCCCCCTGAACACTGAAGCTTTCTTT.

This clone was counted a single time. The junction departs from the called germline gene at one end, perhaps through a read error. V usage is TRBV10-1 and J usage is TRBJ2-7; TRBD2 might be the D (6 bases). The CDR3 has 11 residues. The germline V gene encodes CDR1 WNHNN and CDR2 SYGVQD (reference sequence). In nucleotides, the CDR3 is TGCGCCAGCAGTGGTGATCGGGAGCGGTACTTC. The encoded protein is CASSGDRERYF.

The rearrangement uses TRBV6-5 and TRBJ2-3; D is unclear. CDR1 is MNHEY, CDR2 SVGAGI, per germline. The CDR3 spans 15 residues. The germline V and J ends were trimmed by 2 bases and 0 bases, with 9 bases remaining between them. The CDR3 DNA follows: TGTGCCAGCAGTTACATCGGCTCAAGCACAGATACGCAGTATTTT. Its protein is CASSYIGSSTDTQYF.

The chain carries TRBV28 and TRBJ2-5; possible D gene TRBD1, 5 bases. The germline V gene has CDR1 MDHEN and CDR2 SYDVKM. The CDR3 runs 16 residues. V lost 3 bases, J lost 3 bases, and 17 bases lay in between. The CDR3 nucleotides are TGTGCCAGCAGTTTTCAAGGCAGGGTGGTAAAAGAGACCCAGTACTTC. Amino acids: CASSFQGRVVKETQYF.

The V gene is TRBV6-6, the J gene TRBJ1-3, with D uncertain. Per germline, CDR1 MNHNY and CDR2 SVGAGI (reference sequence). This CDR3 is built from 13 residues. The V and J ends lost 11 bases and 2 bases respectively, with 13 bases between them. This CDR3 is CAGREGAGNTIYF. The CDR3 DNA is TGTGCCGGAAGGGAGGGTGCTGGAAACACCATATATTTT.